The 27 T cell receptor beta chains reported below all come from one sample, sequenced in a study of molecular identifiers for immune sequencing clone quantification. A single record per CDR3 protein comes from TCRdb applying MiXCR to the PCR reads. In the table there are about half a million distinct CDR3 sequences, around a fifth of which are singletons. The sequencing input was naive CD8+ T cells from blood, with Jurkat cell RNA spiked in. Subset reported: FACS-sorted CD8+CD4-CCR7+CD45RA+ naive T cells. The receptor source for this set is a human donor in good health. Some libraries in this study had Jurkat cell RNA spiked in.

There are a few counts of this clonotype. V gene TRBV6-4 combines with J gene TRBJ1-5; 10 bases match TRBD1. Trimming took 3 bases from V and 9 from J; bases not matched to a gene: 11. From germline, CDR1 is MRHNA and CDR2 SNTAGT. CDR3 size: 16 residues. The CDR3 sequence is CASSEPGQGESGPQHF. CDR3 DNA: TGTGCCAGCAGTGAACCCGGACAGGGGGAATCAGGGCCCCAGCATTTT.

This clonotype was observed a few times. The chain combines TRBV5-6 with TRBJ1-2; a possible D gene is TRBD1 (6 bases). The germline CDR1 and CDR2 sequences are SGHDT and YYEEEE. Trimming removed 4 bases at V and 8 bases at J, with 27 bases between. The CDR3 length is 17 residues. CDR3 bases: TGTGCCAGCAGCCTATTGGTAGGGGGGGGGACCGGGAACGGCTACACCTTC. Translation gives CASSLLVGGGTGNGYTF.

This clonotype showed up many times. CDR3 amino acids: CSVGLYTGELFF. Written as DNA, the CDR3 is TGCAGCGTTGGCCTATACACCGGGGAGCTGTTTTTT. This chain uses TRBV29-1 with TRBJ2-2; D ambiguous. Germline lookup yields CDR1 SQVTM and CDR2 ANQGSEA. CDR3 length: 12 amino acids. V was pared by 4 bases and J by 3 bases, with 6 bases between.

The J gene is TRBJ2-2, the V gene TRBV4-1; the match to TRBD1 covers 7 bases. CDR3 length equals 16 residues. The germline V gene has CDR1 MGHRA and CDR2 YSYEKL. With 0 bases clipped from V and 6 bases from J, the junction kept 7 bases outside the gene matches. The CDR3 bases are TGCGCCAGCAGCCAAGAAAGAGGGGGCCCGTCCGGGGAGCTGTTTTTT. Residues: CASSQERGGPSGELFF.

Notes on this clonotype: A read error is likely, as this CDR3 ends without the conserved phenylalanine or tryptophan. This chain connects TRBV28 to TRBJ1-1; D ambiguous. Per germline, CDR1 MDHEN and CDR2 SYDVKM. The CDR3 sequence is 12 residues long. V was shortened by 5 bases and J by 8 bases, with 12 bases between the two germline ends. CDR3 protein: CASSESRSEAFS. The CDR3, as DNA: TGTGCCAGCAGTGAGTCCCGCTCCGAAGCTTTCTCT.

This clonotype showed up many times. This chain connects TRBV27 to TRBJ1-5; D may be TRBD1 (5 bases). CDR1 is MNHEY and CDR2 is SMNVEV in the germline V gene (reference sequence). The V gene lost 3 bases and the J gene lost 4 bases, with 10 bases spanning the gap. This CDR3 region has 14 residues. The chain's CDR3 is CASSLGRPNQPQHF. CDR3 nucleotides: TGTGCCAGCAGTTTGGGACGGCCTAATCAGCCCCAGCATTTT.

For this clonotype: A single base separates this from a much larger clone, so it may be a read error. CDR3 loop: CASSSRAGTSGTEQYF. The CDR3 DNA reads TGTGCCAGCAGTTCGAGAGCCGGGACTAGCGGGACGGAGCAGTACTTC. V gene TRBV28 combines with J gene TRBJ2-7; 13 bases match TRBD2. V was pared by 4 bases and J by 7 bases, with 10 bases of the junction left unmatched. The CDR3 consists of 16 residues. Per germline, CDR1 MDHEN and CDR2 SYDVKM.

CDR3 protein: CSANNPGTGTLTSLAANVLTF. In DNA, the CDR3 is TGCAGTGCTAATAATCCCGGGACAGGGACCCTTACGTCTCTGGCAGCCAACGTCCTGACTTTC. This sequence joins TRBV20-1 and TRBJ2-6; 9 positions agree with TRBD1. The CDR3 is made up of 21 amino acids. V lost 4 bases and J lost 7; bases outside the gene matches: 26. CDR1 is DFQATT and CDR2 is SNEGSKA in the germline V gene (reference sequence).

This clonotype was seen many times. This chain links TRBV4-1 with TRBJ2-3; D remains ambiguous. The CDR3 has 14 residues. Germline-derived CDR1 and CDR2 are MGHRA and YSYEKL. V shed 0 bases and J shed 3 bases, with 7 bases lying between them. The CDR3 here is CASSQDLGTDTQYF. DNA for the CDR3: TGCGCCAGCAGCCAAGATCTAGGTACAGATACGCAGTATTTT.

As concerns this clonotype: Possible read error: a much larger clone is one base away. The chain recombines TRBV20-1 with TRBJ1-1; the D gene is possibly TRBD1 (6 bases). Trimming shortened V by 0 bases and J by 3 bases, and 23 bases separated the two germline ends. This CDR3 region has 18 residues. Germline CDR1 and CDR2: DFQATT and SNEGSKA (reference sequence). The CDR3 DNA follows: TGCAGTGCTAGAGATTTCGTGTATTACAGGGAGCGAGACACTGAAGCTTTCTTT. Residues: CSARDFVYYRERDTEAFF.

This clonotype was counted many times. For the CDR3, the DNA is TGTGCCAGCAGCCCCGGACCCGGGGAGCTGTTTTTT. Translation: CASSPGPGELFF. The chain has TRBV14 and TRBJ2-2, with D unresolved. V lost 4 bases to trimming and J lost 6 bases, with 6 bases between them. The CDR3 totals 12 residues. The V gene's germline CDR1 is SGHDN and CDR2 FVKESK.

This clonotype was seen only a few times. The rearrangement uses TRBV24-1 and TRBJ2-1; perhaps TRBD2 as D (5 bases). The CDR3 length is 16 residues. V was clipped by 2 bases and J by 0 bases, with 10 bases between them. The germline V gene encodes CDR1 KGHDR and CDR2 SFDVKD. The CDR3 DNA reads TGTGCCACCAGTGATTCGGTGGCGGGCTCCTACAATGAGCAGTTCTTC. Protein sequence: CATSDSVAGSYNEQFF.

Regarding this clonotype: This may be a read error: a much more frequent sequence differs by one nucleotide. This likely comes from a read error, as the CDR3 has no conserved phenylalanine or tryptophan at its end. V usage is TRBV20-1 and J usage is TRBJ2-2; D uncertain. Germline V gene sequence: CDR1 DFQATT, CDR2 SNEGSKA (reference sequence). The CDR3 is made up of 13 amino acids. With 3 bases removed from V and 1 base from J, the gap between germline ends came to 6 bases. The chain's CDR3 is CSASGVNTGELFS. CDR3 bases: TGCAGTGCTAGCGGAGTGAACACCGGGGAGCTGTTTTCT.

Concerning this clonotype itself: Possible read error: a much larger clone is one base away. The chain joins TRBV28 to TRBJ1-5; D gene unclear. CDR1 is MDHEN, CDR2 SYDVKM, per germline. The CDR3 has 12 amino acids. The CDR3 is CASSFFNQPQRF. CDR3 DNA: TGTGCCAGCAGTTTTTTCAATCAGCCCCAGCGTTTT.

This clonotype was seen more than once but under ten times. The rearrangement joins TRBV15 to TRBJ2-1; the D gene is possibly TRBD2 (7 bases). The length of the CDR3 is 17 residues. Germline lookup yields CDR1 LNHNV and CDR2 YYDKDF (reference sequence). V was cut by 0 bases and J by 0 bases, with 12 bases left in between. CDR3 nucleotide sequence: TGTGCCACCAGCAGAGATGGGGGCGGGAGCTCCTACAATGAGCAGTTCTTC. It yields the protein CATSRDGGGSSYNEQFF.

This clonotype was recorded many times. The chain has TRBV9 and TRBJ1-1, with a possible D match to TRBD1 (5 bases). Trimming took 0 bases from V and 6 from J, leaving 12 bases between them. This CDR3 is built from 14 residues. The germline gives CDR1 SGDLS, CDR2 YYNGEE. CDR3 DNA sequence: TGTGCCAGCAGCGTAGCGTTTTCGGGACCTGAAGCTTTCTTT. Amino acid sequence: CASSVAFSGPEAFF.

This clonotype occurred a few times. V usage is TRBV19 and J usage is TRBJ2-7; D is possibly TRBD1 (5 bases). CDR3 length equals 14 residues. Germline V gene sequence: CDR1 LNHDA, CDR2 SQIVND (reference sequence). Deletions cut 5 bases from V and 3 bases from J, with 14 bases between. CDR3 residues: CASSPAGLLYEQYF. Here the CDR3 DNA reads TGTGCCAGTAGTCCGGCAGGGCTTCTCTACGAGCAGTACTTC.

This clonotype has a count of ten or more. V is TRBV5-4 and J is TRBJ2-7; D may be TRBD2 (5 bases). Germline V gene lookup returns CDR1 SGHNT and CDR2 YYREEE (reference sequence). This CDR3 is built from 15 residues. V lost 0 bases, J lost 4 bases, and 14 bases lay in between. The CDR3 sequence is CASSLGTDRTYEQYF. In DNA, the CDR3 is TGTGCCAGCAGCTTGGGGACGGACCGGACTTACGAGCAGTACTTC.

This clonotype was detected ten times or more. The V and J genes are TRBV13 and TRBJ2-3; either TRBD1 or TRBD2 may supply D (5 bases each). This CDR3 region has 13 residues. V lost 8 bases, J lost 5 bases, and 14 bases lay in between. Germline V gene lookup returns CDR1 PRHDT and CDR2 FYEKMQ (reference sequence). The CDR3 DNA follows: TGTGCCAGCGGACCGGGGCCCTTAGATACGCAGTATTTT. Amino acid sequence: CASGPGPLDTQYF.

In this sample, this clonotype turned up a few times. DNA of the CDR3: TGTGCCACCAGTGATTGGACCAATCAGCCCCAGCATTTT. Its protein product is CATSDWTNQPQHF. J is TRBJ1-5 and V is TRBV24-1; no reliable D call. Germline V CDR1 and CDR2: KGHDR, SFDVKD. Trimming shortened V by 2 bases and J by 3 bases, and 4 bases separated the two germline ends. The CDR3 extends over 13 amino acids.

V usage is TRBV3-2 and J usage is TRBJ1-5; TRBD1, the table's D call, lacks a check against the DNA. TRBV3-2 is an annotated pseudogene. This CDR3 spans 15 amino acids. CDR3 in DNA: TGTGCCAGCAGCCAGACGGGGCGGGTTGATCAGCCCCAGCATTTT. Residues: CASSQTGRVDQPQHF.

This clonotype has a count of ten or more. CDR3 nucleotide sequence: TGCAGCGTTAATATCGGGGGCGAGCAGTACTTC. Its translation is CSVNIGGEQYF. This sequence joins TRBV29-1 and TRBJ2-7; tentatively, D is TRBD2 (6 bases). V lost 5 bases, J lost 6 bases, and 11 bases lay in between. CDR3 length: 11 residues. Germline V gene sequence: CDR1 SQVTM, CDR2 ANQGSEA.

This clonotype was counted a few times. The chain is built from TRBV7-9 and TRBJ2-5; 9 bases map to TRBD2. Looked up from germline, CDR1 is SEHNR and CDR2 is FQNEAQ (reference sequence). Germline trimming cut 11 bases from V and 3 bases from J; bases unmatched to any gene: 7. CDR3 length equals 13 residues. The CDR3 DNA reads TGTGCCGGATTAGCGGGAGTGGAAGAGACCCAGTACTTC. This gives the protein CAGLAGVEETQYF.

This clonotype was seen many times. CDR3 amino acids: CASSSRLAGTQETQYF. CDR3 coding DNA: TGTGCCAGCAGTTCACGACTAGCGGGGACCCAAGAGACCCAGTACTTC. The chain joins TRBV27 to TRBJ2-5; 11 bases align to TRBD2. The CDR3 runs to 16 residues. Germline values: CDR1 MNHEY, CDR2 SMNVEV (reference sequence). V lost 4 bases and J lost 1; bases outside the gene matches: 5.

The sample holds many counts of this clonotype. V and J are TRBV4-1 and TRBJ1-1; D ambiguous. The CDR3 is 14 residues long. Germline CDR1 MGHRA, CDR2 YSYEKL. V was trimmed by 1 base and J by 0 bases, leaving 6 bases between them. The CDR3 bases are TGCGCCAGCAGCCAAGGACCGATGAACACTGAAGCTTTCTTT. Its protein is CASSQGPMNTEAFF.

This clonotype was counted a few times. The junction departs from germline at one end; a sequencing error may be responsible. V gene TRBV5-5 combines with J gene TRBJ2-3; 7 bases fit TRBD1. CDR1 SGHKS and CDR2 YYEKEE come from the germline V gene (reference sequence). CDR3 length: 16 residues. CDR3 region: CASSHFFEGGTGTQYF. The CDR3, as DNA: TGTGCCAGCAGCCACTTTTTCGAAGGGGGCACAGGTACGCAGTATTTT.

This chain uses TRBV4-1 with TRBJ2-7; D is uncertain. This CDR3 is built from 15 residues. V was cut by 1 base and J by 0 bases, with 10 bases left in between. The germline V gene has CDR1 MGHRA and CDR2 YSYEKL. The CDR3 sequence: CASSQGSASSYEQYF. CDR3 in DNA: TGCGCCAGCAGCCAAGGAAGTGCGTCCTCCTACGAGCAGTACTTC.